This T cell receptor (beta chain) was sequenced in a study of neoadjuvant nivolumab and ipilimumab in lung cancer. Study-level points and caveats: TCR sequencing covered a small number of samples. Resected-tumor TCR richness correlated positively with pretherapy blood richness. TCR richness and clonality were higher in tumors than adjacent uninvolved lung. Only a single major-pathologic-response sample was available for clonality analysis.

To note about this clone: Its antigen is not known.

TCRdb keeps only in-frame clones here, not all; method: immunoSEQ multiplex PCR. The data show thousands of clones, about 80% seen once. This CDR3 contains 11 residues. Germline assignment: CDR1 SGHNT and CDR2 YYREEE (reference sequence). Trimming stripped 9 bases from V and 1 base from J, with 7 bases between. The source is an adult with non-small cell lung cancer. This specimen was tumor tissue, taken after neoadjuvant nivolumab, alone or with ipilimumab, at or shortly before surgery. The rearrangement joins TRBV5-4 to TRBJ2-5; D uncertain. The CDR3 loop reads CATAFQETQYF. As DNA, the CDR3 is TGTGCCACCGCCTTCCAAGAGACCCAGTACTTC. The full variable domain, completed using reference TRBV5-4 and TRBJ2-5, is ETGVTQSPTHLIKTRGQQVTLRCSSQSGHNTVSWYQQALGQGPQFIFQYYREEENGRGNFPPRFSGLQFPNYSSELNVNALELDDSALYLCATAFQETQYFGPGTRLLVL.